This entry lists 28 T cell receptor beta chains sequenced from one sample in a study of cytomegalovirus exposure and HLA in healthy donors. In the PCR, 60 Vbeta and 13 Jbeta primers were used. This table comes from immunoSEQ multiplex PCR, and its TCRdb copy is limited to in-frame clones, with some not included. The sample has some 98,000 clones; roughly four fifths are singletons. Material: PBMCs. Receptors originate from a human donor in good health.

This clone was picked up a small number of times. The V gene is TRBV29-1, the J gene TRBJ2-1; 7 nucleotides align to TRBD2. J was trimmed by 8 bases and V by 2 bases; bases with no gene match: 3. Looked up from germline, CDR1 is SQVTM and CDR2 is ANQGSEA. The length of the CDR3 is 12 residues. The DNA of the CDR3 is TGCAGCGTTGAACTAGCGGCATATGAGCAGTTCTTC. Translating it yields CSVELAAYEQFF.

V is TRBV29-1 and J is TRBJ2-7; tentative D call: TRBD2 (9 bases). V was shortened by 4 bases and J by 7 bases, with 17 bases between the two germline ends. In germline, CDR1 is SQVTM, CDR2 ANQGSEA. The CDR3 contains 13 residues. The CDR3 nucleotides are TGCAGCGTTGCCCCTAGCGGGACAGGTGAGCAGTACTTC. Protein sequence: CSVAPSGTGEQYF.

This clone was seen only a few times. The rearrangement joins TRBV19 to TRBJ1-1; TRBD1 might be the D (5 bases). Between the trimmed V and J ends, which lost 4 bases and 7 bases, there was a span of 19 bases. CDR3 size: 15 residues. The germline gives CDR1 LNHDA, CDR2 SQIVND (reference sequence). CDR3 in amino acids: CASSKIQGGRGEAFF. CDR3 bases: TGTGCCAGTAGTAAAATCCAGGGCGGGCGGGGTGAAGCTTTCTTT.

The chain links TRBV11-2 to TRBJ2-7; possibly TRBD1 for D (5 bases). The CDR3 length is 13 residues. From germline, CDR1 is SGHAT and CDR2 FQNNGV. Trimming cost V 1 base and J 3 bases, with 7 bases left between them. CDR3 residues: CASSLGGSYEQYF. CDR3 in DNA: TGTGCCAGCAGCTTAGGGGGCAGCTACGAGCAGTACTTC.

J is TRBJ2-7 and V is TRBV27; D is uncertain. Germline-derived CDR1 and CDR2 are MNHEY and SMNVEV (reference sequence). Trimming removed 2 bases at V and 3 bases at J, with 14 bases between. This CDR3 is built from 15 residues. CDR3 bases: TGTGCCAGCAGTTTAGGGCTCCCACGGTTCTACGAGCAGTACTTC. Its translation is CASSLGLPRFYEQYF.

The genes are TRBV19 and TRBJ2-7; 9 bases agree with TRBD1. Trimming took 0 bases from V and 4 from J; bases not matched to a gene: 10. Germline CDR1 is LNHDA and CDR2 is SQIVND (reference sequence). CDR3 length: 17 amino acids. The CDR3 here is CASSIEEGTGTGYEQYF. CDR3 DNA sequence: TGTGCCAGTAGTATAGAAGAGGGTACCGGGACAGGGTACGAGCAGTACTTC.

The V gene is TRBV5-1, the J gene TRBJ2-7; 8 positions match TRBD2. The CDR3 has 15 amino acids. CDR1 is SGHRS, CDR2 YFSETQ, per germline. The V segment lost 4 bases and the J segment 5 bases; nucleotides outside the gene matches: 11. CDR3 sequence (DNA): TGCGCCAGCAGCGAAGGGACTAGTCACCTACACGAGCAGTACTTC. This encodes CASSEGTSHLHEQYF.

The chain has TRBV19 and TRBJ1-5; D is ambiguous. The CDR3 loop spans 15 amino acids. V was clipped by 2 bases and J by 0 bases, with 8 bases between them. Germline V gene sequence: CDR1 LNHDA, CDR2 SQIVND (reference sequence). The CDR3 spells CASSIMEDSNQPQHF. The CDR3 coding sequence is TGTGCCAGTAGTATAATGGAGGATAGCAATCAGCCCCAGCATTTT. The variable domain in full, with the rest retrieved from reference TRBV19 and TRBJ1-5, is DGGITQSPKYLFRKEGQNVTLSCEQNLNHDAMYWYRQDPGQGLRLIYYSQIVNDFQKGDIAEGYSVSREKKESFPLTVTSAQKNPTAFYLCASSIMEDSNQPQHFGDGTRLSIL.

This sequence joins TRBV18 and TRBJ2-1, with TRBD2 matching 12 bases. J gave up 4 bases and V 2 bases, and 3 bases lay outside the gene matches. Germline CDR1 reads KGHSH; CDR2 reads LQKENI. CDR3 length equals 16 residues. The CDR3 spells CASSPAGTSGYNEQFF. The DNA of the CDR3 is TGTGCCAGCTCACCAGCCGGGACTAGCGGGTACAATGAGCAGTTCTTC.

The gene calls are TRBV19 and TRBJ1-6; tentative D call: TRBD1 (6 bases). CDR1 is LNHDA, CDR2 SQIVND, per germline (reference sequence). The CDR3 runs to 15 residues. Between the trimmed V and J ends, which lost 5 bases and 9 bases, there was a span of 17 bases. CDR3 nucleotide sequence: TGTGCCAGTAGTGCCCGAAGGGGGGGACCTTCACCCCTCCACTTT. Translated: CASSARRGGPSPLHF.

J is TRBJ1-1 and V is TRBV29-1, with 10 bases identical to TRBD1. Germline V lookup: CDR1 SQVTM, CDR2 ANQGSEA. The ends lost 6 bases at V and 3 bases at J; junction bases unmatched: 7. This CDR3 is built from 14 residues. This CDR3 reads CSVLPGTGDTEAFF. CDR3 nucleotide sequence: TGCAGCGTGCTACCCGGGACAGGGGACACTGAAGCTTTCTTT.

The CDR3 bases are TGTGCCAGCAGCGTAGGCCAGGGGGCCGGGACCCAGTACTTC. The encoded protein is CASSVGQGAGTQYF. The chain combines TRBV9 with TRBJ2-5, with 8 bases that match TRBD1. The CDR3 covers 14 residues. CDR1 and CDR2 from the germline V gene are SGDLS and YYNGEE. V trimming: 0 bases; J trimming: 7 bases; junction bases outside the gene matches: 5.

This chain connects TRBV10-1 to TRBJ2-4; 8 nucleotides align to TRBD1. Unmatched junction bases numbered 10, after V lost 2 bases and J lost 1 base. CDR3 length: 18 residues. Germline-derived CDR1 and CDR2 are WNHNN and SYGVQD (reference sequence). This chain's CDR3 is CASSERTTGDMAKNIQYF. CDR3 DNA sequence: TGCGCCAGCAGTGAGCGAACGACAGGGGATATGGCCAAAAACATTCAGTACTTC.

This chain connects TRBV5-6 to TRBJ2-5; D is possibly TRBD1 (6 bases). The J call may not be correct, given that the DNA end is closer to TRBJ2-7. Germline CDR1 is SGHDT and CDR2 is YYEEEE. This CDR3 spans 14 amino acids. CDR3 region: CASSLEQGPYEQYF. CDR3 nucleotides: TGTGCCAGCAGCTTGGAACAGGGACCCTACGAGCAGTACTTC.

This clone was seen more than once but under ten times. This chain connects TRBV6-1 to TRBJ2-2, with D maybe TRBD1 (5 bases). The CDR3 has 14 amino acids. V was trimmed by 0 bases and J by 7 bases, leaving 9 bases between them. Germline assignment: CDR1 MNHNS and CDR2 SASEGT. CDR3 amino acids: CASSEAGAVGELFF. The CDR3 DNA reads as TGTGCCAGCAGTGAAGCAGGGGCCGTCGGGGAGCTGTTTTTT.

J is TRBJ1-2 and V is TRBV6-5; D might be TRBD1 (6 bases). Germline V gives CDR1 MNHEY, CDR2 SVGAGI. V lost 6 bases to trimming and J lost 4 bases, with 12 bases between them. The CDR3 totals 13 residues. CDR3 sequence (DNA): TGTGCCAGCAGAACAACAGGGACCTATGGCTACACCTTC. It specifies CASRTTGTYGYTF.

This chain connects TRBV13 to TRBJ2-3; 11 positions match TRBD2. CDR3 size: 16 residues. V gave up 5 bases and J gave up 0 bases; unmatched junction bases: 4. Looked up from germline, CDR1 is PRHDT and CDR2 is FYEKMQ (reference sequence). CDR3 sequence: CASSRRTSGSTDTQYF. For the CDR3, the DNA is TGTGCCAGCAGCCGCCGGACTAGCGGGAGCACAGATACGCAGTATTTT.

The chain links TRBV6-1 to TRBJ1-2; 10 nucleotides agree with TRBD1. The trim removed 7 bases at V and 2 bases at J, leaving 4 bases unmatched. The germline V gene has CDR1 MNHNS and CDR2 SASEGT. The CDR3 runs to 14 residues. The CDR3 nucleotides read TGTGCCAGCACTCGGACAGGGGGGAACTATGGCTACACCTTC. Amino acids: CASTRTGGNYGYTF.

The DNA for the CDR3 is TGCAGCGTTGTTTGGGACAGGGAGTACGAGCAGTACTTC. Encoded protein: CSVVWDREYEQYF. This chain uses TRBV29-1 with TRBJ2-5; 9 bases fit TRBD1. The end of the DNA aligns better with TRBJ2-7, so the J call may be wrong. The CDR3 contains 13 residues. Germline V gives CDR1 SQVTM, CDR2 ANQGSEA.

The J gene is TRBJ2-1, the V gene TRBV7-2; D may be TRBD2 (6 bases). V shed 4 bases and J shed 4 bases, with 11 bases lying between them. The CDR3 totals 14 residues. Germline lookup yields CDR1 SGHTA and CDR2 FQGNSA. CDR3 bases: TGTGCCAGCAGCTCGGGAGTAAGATACAATGAGCAGTTCTTC. Translating it yields CASSSGVRYNEQFF. Full variable domain (outside the CDR3, taken from reference TRBV7-2 and TRBJ2-1): GAGVSQSPSNKVTEKGKDVELRCDPISGHTALYWYRQSLGQGLEFLIYFQGNSAPDKSGLPSDRFSAERTGGSVSTLTIQRTQQEDSAVYLCASSSGVRYNEQFFGPGTRLTVL.

Only a few counts were recorded for this clone. Other nucleotide sequences in the sample specify the same CDR3. The genes are TRBV6-6 and TRBJ1-3; 7 nucleotides line up with TRBD1. Per the germline V gene, CDR1 is MNHNY and CDR2 is SVGAGI (reference sequence). The CDR3 spans 16 residues. V shed 4 bases, J shed 0 bases, and the junction held 6 bases outside the gene matches. In nucleotides, the CDR3 is TGTGCCAGCAGTTCTCCGGGACAGAGCTCTGGAAACACCATATATTTT. Its protein product is CASSSPGQSSGNTIYF.

The count of this clone is one. The V and J genes are TRBV2 and TRBJ2-2, with TRBD1 matching over 8 bases. Germline CDR1 and CDR2: SNHLY and FYNNEI. J lost 6 bases, V lost 4 bases, and 10 bases had no gene match. The CDR3 covers 16 residues. This CDR3 reads CASSGTPTGVAGELFF. The CDR3 nucleotides are TGTGCCAGCAGTGGAACTCCGACAGGGGTGGCCGGGGAGCTGTTTTTT.

The V gene is TRBV6-1, the J gene TRBJ1-2; the D gene is possibly TRBD1 (6 bases). Looked up from germline, CDR1 is MNHNS and CDR2 is SASEGT. The germline V and J ends were trimmed by 0 bases and 7 bases, with 12 bases remaining between them. There are 14 residues in the CDR3. The CDR3 DNA reads as TGTGCCAGCAGTGAAGCCACAGGGCAGGTTGGCTACACCTTC. Translated, it gives CASSEATGQVGYTF.

Only a few counts were recorded for this clone. One end of the junction does not line up with germline, which may come from a read error. The chain couples TRBV14 to TRBJ1-2; 10 bases agree with TRBD1. The germline gives CDR1 SGHDN, CDR2 FVKESK. CDR3 length equals 16 residues. CDR3 bases: TGTGCCAGCAGCCGGCCGGGGGGACAGGGGAACTTTGGCTACACCTTC. This sequence encodes CASSRPGGQGNFGYTF.

The CDR3 sequence: CASSFRGSSTDTQYF. The CDR3 nucleotides are TGTGCCAGCAGTTTCCGAGGGAGTTCTACAGATACGCAGTATTTT. This sequence joins TRBV27 and TRBJ2-3; TRBD2 is a possible D gene (5 bases). The germline V gene encodes CDR1 MNHEY and CDR2 SMNVEV (reference sequence). The CDR3 runs to 15 residues. The V end was cut by 3 bases, the J end by 3 bases, with 13 bases between.

The rearrangement links TRBV9 to TRBJ2-1; 12 bases fit TRBD2. Germline trimming cut 0 bases from V and 7 bases from J; bases unmatched to any gene: 2. In germline, CDR1 is SGDLS, CDR2 YYNGEE. The CDR3 consists of 15 residues. CDR3 sequence reads: CASSVDTSGGNEQFF. The CDR3 DNA follows: TGTGCCAGCAGCGTAGATACTAGCGGGGGGAATGAGCAGTTCTTC.

This chain links TRBV19 with TRBJ2-7, with D possibly matching TRBD1 (5 bases). V was cut by 0 bases and J by 5 bases, with 11 bases left in between. Germline loops: CDR1 LNHDA, CDR2 SQIVND (reference sequence). This CDR3 comprises 14 residues. The CDR3 loop is CASSIDPTVHEQYF. CDR3 nucleotide sequence: TGTGCCAGTAGTATAGACCCGACAGTACACGAGCAGTACTTC.

This clone has a count of ten or more. The gene calls are TRBV5-8 and TRBJ2-1; D unclear. V lost 2 bases and J 3 bases, leaving 3 bases between the germline ends. Germline CDR1 and CDR2: SGHTS and YDEGEE. The CDR3 spans 12 residues. The DNA for the CDR3 is TGTGCCAGCAGCTTCGGCTACAATGAGCAGTTCTTC. Translating it yields CASSFGYNEQFF. The full variable domain, rest sourced from reference TRBV5-8 and TRBJ2-1, is EAGVTQSPTHLIKTRGQQATLRCSPISGHTSVYWYQQALGLGLQFLLWYDEGEERNRGNFPPRFSGRQFPNYSSELNVNALELEDSALYLCASSFGYNEQFFGPGTRLTVL.